This T cell receptor beta chain originates from a study of Ad26.COV2.S vaccination and SARS-CoV-2 variants. General study results and limits: It was vaccine recipients, not placebo recipients, who had the higher spike-specific TCR breadth. Estimates derived from TCR breadth and depth analyses may have underestimated total T cell responses. Breadth measured for non-spike TCRs was similar across vaccine and placebo recipients.

The treatment denotes: 15 to 20 received Ad26.COV2.S at low or high dose, single or two shots; about 5 received placebo; per-sample allocation not given. Samples were taken on day 63 after the first vaccine or placebo injection. Concerning this clone: Its matching antigen is unknown.

Profiling relied on immunoSEQ multiplex PCR, and the TCRdb table lists in-frame clones only, not all of them. In the table there are approximately 300,000 clones, 70% to 90% of which are singletons. The source is a person between 18 and 60 years old who received the Ad26.COV2.S COVID-19 vaccine or a placebo. The source material was peripheral blood, sampled in a trial of Ad26.COV2.S vaccine versus placebo.

The CDR3 DNA reads TGTGCCAGCAGCCCCCAACTCGGGGGAGCTGGAAACACCATATATTTT. This encodes CASSPQLGGAGNTIYF. The rearrangement uses TRBV14 and TRBJ1-3; D is perhaps TRBD1 (5 bases). Trimming left V 4 bases short and J 2 bases short, with 15 bases between. The CDR3 consists of 16 residues. Germline V CDR1 and CDR2: SGHDN, FVKESK.